A single sample is the source of the 13 T cell receptor beta chains below, sequenced in a study of T cell clonality in common variable immunodeficiency. General study results and limits: In common variable immunodeficiency, TCR beta chains reportedly carried fewer deletions and N-nucleotide insertions.

These receptors are not linked to any known antigen. Profiling relied on immunoSEQ multiplex PCR, and the TCRdb table lists in-frame clones only, not all of them. The data show fewer than 40,000 clones, with none appearing a single time. Sequences were obtained from peripheral blood mononuclear cells. These receptors all come from a human donor with common variable immunodeficiency.

This clone has more than one count but fewer than ten. From the germline J gene comes the end of the CDR3, since the read stops 3 residues before it. The chain has TRBV20-1 and TRBJ2-1, with D maybe TRBD1 (6 bases). The germline CDR1 and CDR2 sequences are DFQATT and SNEGSKA (reference sequence). With 6 bases removed from V and 8 bases from J, the gap between germline ends came to 23 bases. This CDR3 contains 15 residues. The DNA read from the CDR3 is TGCAGTGCACTCAACAGGGATCGGGGATGGGATGAG. Its protein product is CSALNRDRGWDE. The entire CDR3 protein reads CSALNRDRGWDEQFF.

This clone was counted ten times or more. The read ends 3 residues before the CDR3 terminus; that terminus is restored from the germline J gene. The chain employs TRBV28 and TRBJ2-7; D is perhaps TRBD1 (6 bases). The CDR3 is 13 residues long. Germline V gene sequence: CDR1 MDHEN, CDR2 SYDVKM. The germline V and J ends were trimmed by 5 bases and 5 bases, with 13 bases remaining between them. CDR3 DNA, as far as it was read: TGTGCCAGCAGTCTGCCAGGGGCCCACGAG. Protein sequence: CASSLPGAHE. The whole CDR3 protein reads CASSLPGAHEQYF.

The table lists this clone with a few counts. CDR3 DNA, as far as it was read: TGTGCCAGCAGCTTAAGGGGTAGCTTCACCTACGAG. This translates into CASSLRGSFTYE. The entire CDR3 is CASSLRGSFTYEQYF. V is TRBV7-6 and J is TRBJ2-7, with D possibly matching TRBD1 (5 bases). The read terminates 3 residues ahead of where the CDR3 ends, so the germline J gene completes it. The V gene's germline CDR1 is SGHVS and CDR2 FNYEAQ. The V end lost 2 bases, the J end lost 2 bases, and 13 bases lay between the germline ends. The CDR3 runs to 15 residues.

Turning to this clone: Coverage ceases 3 residues before the CDR3 finishes, and the germline J gene fills in the end. This chain links TRBV7-9 with TRBJ1-1; D call uncertain. This CDR3 has 13 amino acids. Trimming stripped 5 bases from V and 3 bases from J, with 10 bases between. Germline V gives CDR1 SEHNR, CDR2 FQNEAQ (reference sequence). The DNA read from the CDR3 is TGTGCCAGCAGCCAAGGGCGTGACACTGAA. It translates to CASSQGRDTE. The entire CDR3 is CASSQGRDTEAFF.

Worth noting for this clone: Sequencing ends 3 residues short of the CDR3 end; the germline J gene provides the rest. The V and J genes are TRBV5-1 and TRBJ2-3; 7 bases match TRBD2. Germline V CDR1 and CDR2: SGHRS, YFSETQ. This CDR3 has 15 residues. The V segment lost 5 bases and the J segment 1 base; nucleotides outside the gene matches: 7. CDR3 sequence reads: CASRLGLGRTDTQYF. The sequenced CDR3 bases are TGCGCCAGCAGACTTGGACTAGGCCGCACAGATACG. Complete variable domain (other parts from reference TRBV5-1 and TRBJ2-3): KAGVTQTPRYLIKTRGQQVTLSCSPISGHRSVSWYQQTPGQGLQFLFEYFSETQRNKGNFPGRFSGRQFSNSRSEMNVSTLELGDSALYLCASRLGLGRTDTQYFGPGTRLTVL.

This clone was detected only a few times. The CDR3 end falls 3 residues outside the read, so it is completed with the germline J gene. The J gene is TRBJ1-3, the V gene TRBV19; D call uncertain. Trimming took 7 bases from V and 0 from J, leaving 10 bases between them. Per the germline V gene, CDR1 is LNHDA and CDR2 is SQIVND (reference sequence). The CDR3 covers 14 residues. Incomplete CDR3 DNA: TGTGCCAGTATAAGGCAGAGCTCTGGAAACACC. This encodes CASIRQSSGNT. The complete CDR3 sequence is CASIRQSSGNTIYF.

This clone was counted between two and nine times. The DNA ends 3 residues before the CDR3 does, and the rest of the CDR3 is filled in from the germline J gene. The chain uses TRBV7-8 and TRBJ2-7, with D perhaps matching TRBD2 (6 bases). Germline lookup yields CDR1 SGHVS and CDR2 FQNEAQ. Trimming removed 1 base at V and 6 bases at J, with 10 bases between. The CDR3 is 13 residues long. The chain's CDR3 is CASSLEASAEQYF. CDR3 bases read: TGTGCCAGCAGCTTAGAGGCTAGCGCCGAG.

This clone was seen at least ten times. CDR3 residues: CASSPDPGLMNTGELFF. CDR3 DNA (partial): TGCGCCAGCAGCCCGGATCCGGGACTTATGAACACCGGGGAG. The V gene is TRBV5-1, the J gene TRBJ2-2; a possible D gene is TRBD2 (6 bases). Sequencing ends 3 residues short of the CDR3 end; the germline J gene provides the rest. The CDR3 is 17 residues long. With 4 bases removed from V and 1 base from J, the gap between germline ends came to 17 bases. CDR1 and CDR2 from the germline V gene are SGHRS and YFSETQ.

This clone appeared a few times. The read ends 3 residues early relative to the CDR3; the germline J gene fills the gap. The rearrangement uses TRBV7-2 and TRBJ2-2, with a tentative D call TRBD1 (5 bases). The germline gives CDR1 SGHTA, CDR2 FQGNSA. V lost 5 bases and J 8 bases, leaving 15 bases between the germline ends. This CDR3 has 14 residues. The DNA read from the CDR3 is TGTGCCAGCAGCAAAGTCCTAGGGGCTGGGGAG. It is translated as CASSKVLGAGE. The CDR3 as a whole reads CASSKVLGAGELFF.

This clone was detected many times. The DNA ends 3 residues before the CDR3 does, and the rest of the CDR3 is filled in from the germline J gene. V and J are TRBV6-2 or TRBV6-3 and TRBJ2-7; 7 positions match TRBD2. This CDR3 spans 14 amino acids. The ends lost 2 bases at V and 3 bases at J; junction bases unmatched: 4. Germline V lookup: CDR1 MNHEY, CDR2 SVGEGT. The CDR3 loop reads CASSYGLDIYEQYF. The part of the CDR3 DNA that was read is TGTGCCAGCAGTTACGGACTAGATATCTACGAG.

The table lists this clone with a few counts. The read finishes 3 residues shy of the CDR3 end, and the germline J gene is used to complete it. This rearrangement joins TRBV2 to TRBJ2-7; tentatively, D is TRBD1 (6 bases). V lost 8 bases, J lost 5 bases, and 19 bases lay in between. This CDR3 contains 14 residues. Germline CDR1 reads SNHLY; CDR2 reads FYNNEI. Partial CDR3 DNA: TGTGCCAGCCCCAGGGACAAGGGGACCGACGAG. Its translation is CASPRDKGTDE. The full CDR3 protein reads CASPRDKGTDEQYF. Together with reference TRBV2 and TRBJ2-7, the CDR3 gives the full variable domain: EPEVTQTPSHQVTQMGQEVILRCVPISNHLYFYWYRQILGQKVEFLVSFYNNEISEKSEIFDDQFSVERPDGSNFTLKIRSTKLEDSAMYFCASPRDKGTDEQYFGPGTRLTVT.

In the case of this clone: The CDR3 end lies 3 residues beyond the end of the read and is filled in from the germline J gene. The rearrangement joins TRBV6-2 or TRBV6-3 to TRBJ2-3; D is perhaps TRBD1 (6 bases). The CDR3 runs to 15 residues. V was trimmed by 2 bases and J by 4 bases, leaving 13 bases between them. Per the germline V gene, CDR1 is MNHEY and CDR2 is SVGEGT. The chain's CDR3 is CASSYVWQGSDTQYF. CDR3 DNA, as far as it was read: TGTGCCAGCAGTTACGTGTGGCAGGGGTCAGATACG.

As concerns this clone: The read ends 3 residues early relative to the CDR3; the germline J gene fills the gap. V gene TRBV7-9 combines with J gene TRBJ2-2; D uncertain. V lost 4 bases to trimming and J lost 3 bases, with 6 bases between them. CDR1 SEHNR and CDR2 FQNEAQ come from the germline V gene (reference sequence). The CDR3 contains 13 residues. The CDR3 sequence is CASSSTDTGELFF. CDR3 DNA (partial): TGTGCCAGCAGCTCGACTGACACCGGGGAG.